Given below is one T cell receptor beta chain in context. It lacks a known antigen. Base qualities are missing; no much larger clone stands one base away. The CDR3 spans 16 residues, from the cysteine through the phenylalanine. The kept DNA is CDR3 alone, 48 bases in frame from the first base. V is shortened by 2 bases, J by 3 bases, and the region joining them spans 16 bases. CDR1 is given as MNHEY and CDR2 as SVGEGT, both from the germline V gene. The entry originates in a study of blood T cell repertoires in COVID-19 (dated by TCRdb to 2018 to 2021). Turning to the overall study: Samples covering the acute and convalescent phases of COVID-19 were provided by collaborators in the United States, Italy and Spain. The prospective study material was composed of cDNA or gDNA derived from T cells, B-cell-depleted T cells, or PBMCs. Deeply sampled blood TCRbeta repertoires from subjects exposed to, actively infected with, or recovered from COVID-19 were included in the dataset. The repertoires were released in a freely available public database meant as a resource for research on the immune response to SARS-CoV-2. The samples were drawn from the first 160 participants of the ongoing ImmuneRACE study and from over 950 subjects provided by 6 global collaborators. The sample metadata nearly always contained a de-identified subject ID, COVID-19 status, age in years and sex. Where available, HLA class I and class II types were obtained from metadata supplied by the sample provider rather than from assay-based typing. What the authors observed across the whole study: Clinical and demographic metadata were provided uncurated, with the amount varying by source and participant.

Participants in the prospective study were aged about 18 to 95 years, lived in 20 to 25 United States geographic areas, and enrolled through a virtual design. In the prospective study, cohorts were assigned on the basis of participant-reported clinical history obtained from a screening survey and a study questionnaire. Recovered participants in ImmuneRACE Cohort 3 were defined by two consecutive negative NP/OP PCR tests, clearance by a healthcare professional, or resolution of symptoms. In the prospective study, mobile phlebotomists collected whole blood, serum and a nasopharyngeal or oropharyngeal swab from each participant. Participants in the prospective study had the option to provide additional blood draws and questionnaires over an approximately 2-month period. Before DNA extraction, blood samples from the prospective study were shipped at room temperature or frozen. TCRbeta CDR3 regions were amplified from genomic DNA using the immunoSEQ Assay, a bias-controlled multiplex PCR. In the source study's methods: Within the assay, amplification of reference gene primers was used to estimate how many nucleated cells each sample contained. To quantify the absolute abundance of each unique TCRbeta CDR3 rearrangement, sequence reads were collapsed and filtered. Productive Simpson clonality was computed per sample as the square root of Simpson's diversity index over productive rearrangements. TCRdb retrieved this table from immuneACCESS and kept in-frame rearrangements only. Not all clones are present; in checked studies, unresolved V genes account for under half, and no reason is known for the remainder. The V and J calls and clone size are taken from that table; D and trimming were inferred from the DNA. The sample profile shows a few hundred thousand clones; around nine tenths of them were found once. 1.5% to 2% of the sample belongs to the ten largest clones.

This TCR came from a woman aged 50 to 60 who had recovered from COVID-19. Here the chain combines TRBV6-2 or TRBV6-3 and TRBJ1-1; the D gene is perhaps TRBD1, from 6 matching bases. The sequenced sample was PBMCs or T cells enriched from blood (not recorded which). The DNA reads as follows: TGTGCCAGCAGTTACATTATCGGGGGGCCCGACACTGAAGCTTTCTTT. It specifies CASSYIIGGPDTEAFF.